Listed here is a single TCR beta chain. Its antigen is unknown. Measured with immunoSEQ multiplex PCR; TCRdb has only the in-frame clones, and not every one. The sample holds tens of thousands of clones, around nine tenths seen once. This CDR3 is built from 14 residues. With 5 bases removed from V and 3 bases from J, the gap between germline ends came to 13 bases. In germline, CDR1 is SGHVS, CDR2 FNYEAQ. This record belongs to a study of graft-versus-host responses after intestinal transplantation. Broader study findings: After transplant, early declines in HvG clones were associated with peak levels of circulating GvH clones.

This receptor was taken from a human patient who received an intestinal transplant, so some T cells may come from the graft donor. Sequencing used PBMCs, obtained around 120 days after intestinal transplantation. The chain couples TRBV7-6 to TRBJ1-2; D is undetermined. CDR3 nucleotide sequence: TGTGCCAGCAGCCCTCAATACACGGACTATGGCTACACCTTC. Protein sequence: CASSPQYTDYGYTF.